The 13 T cell receptor beta chains below all came from one sample that was sequenced in a study of early T cells in non-severe SARS-CoV-2 infection. TCRdb passed the 5' RACE reads through MiXCR, listing each CDR3 protein once. The repertoire includes around 34,000 distinct CDR3 sequences, 3.5% to 5% of them detected once, and about a sixth sits in the top ten. The sample taken for sequencing was whole blood. The receptors derive from an adult who was a healthcare worker with PCR-confirmed SARS-CoV-2 infection or an uninfected control (not recorded which).

This clonotype was seen only a few times. V gene TRBV9 combines with J gene TRBJ2-2, with a tentative D call TRBD2 (5 bases). Germline V gene sequence: CDR1 SGDLS, CDR2 YYNGEE. V was trimmed by 0 bases and J by 0 bases, leaving 9 bases between them. The CDR3 length is 16 residues. CDR3: CASSVGGRANTGELFF. The CDR3 nucleotides read TGTGCCAGCAGCGTAGGAGGGCGGGCGAACACCGGGGAGCTGTTTTTT.

The table lists this clonotype with many counts. The gene calls are TRBV14 and TRBJ2-1, with D possibly matching TRBD2 (6 bases). Trimming left V 2 bases short and J 12 bases short, with 17 bases between. The germline V gene encodes CDR1 SGHDN and CDR2 FVKESK. The CDR3 has 14 residues. The CDR3 is CASSQWGSGVGQFF. As DNA, the CDR3 is TGTGCCAGCAGCCAATGGGGCTCGGGGGTTGGGCAGTTCTTC. The full variable domain, in which reference TRBV14 and TRBJ2-1 provide the parts outside the CDR3, is EAGVTQFPSHSVIEKGQTVTLRCDPISGHDNLYWYRRVMGKEIKFLLHFVKESKQDESGMPNNRFLAERTGGTYSTLKVQPAELEDSGVYFCASSQWGSGVGQFFGPGTRLTVL.

The gene calls are TRBV7-2 and TRBJ1-6; D is possibly TRBD1 (5 bases). Trimming cost V 3 bases and J 9 bases, with 15 bases left between them. The CDR3 spans 15 residues. Looked up from germline, CDR1 is SGHTA and CDR2 is FQGNSA. CDR3 DNA sequence: TGTGCCAGCAGCTTGGAGGGACGTGTCAGTTCACCCCTCCACTTT. It yields the protein CASSLEGRVSSPLHF.

CDR3 sequence: CASSLGELQTQYF. The CDR3 region has the DNA TGTGCCAGCAGCTTGGGGGAATTACAGACCCAGTACTTC. The chain is built from TRBV11-2 and TRBJ2-5; the D call may be TRBD1 or TRBD2 (5 bases each). Trimming removed 3 bases from V and 6 bases from J, with 11 bases in between. Germline V CDR1 and CDR2: SGHAT, FQNNGV. The CDR3 length is 13 residues. The full variable domain, in which reference TRBV11-2 and TRBJ2-5 provide the parts outside the CDR3, is EAGVAQSPRYKIIEKRQSVAFWCNPISGHATLYWYQQILGQGPKLLIQFQNNGVVDDSQLPKDRFSAERLKGVDSTLKIQPAKLEDSAVYLCASSLGELQTQYFGPGTRLLVL.

This clonotype came up many times. The gene calls are TRBV4-2 and TRBJ1-5; 7 nucleotides agree with TRBD1. This CDR3 is 15 amino acids long. Trimming took 6 bases from V and 3 from J; bases not matched to a gene: 8. Germline V CDR1 and CDR2: LGHNA, YNFKEQ. CDR3 coding DNA: TGTGCCAGCAGAACTACAGGGGTCGACAATCAGCCCCAGCATTTT. Residues: CASRTTGVDNQPQHF.

As DNA, the CDR3 is TGTGCCAGCAGCCAAGGGGGGCAGCCAAACATTCAGTACTTC. Translating it yields CASSQGGQPNIQYF. The gene calls are TRBV3-1 and TRBJ2-4, with D maybe TRBD1 (6 bases). Germline V CDR1 and CDR2: LGHDT, YNNKEL (reference sequence). The V end was cut by 1 base, the J end by 6 bases, with 10 bases between. CDR3 length: 14 amino acids.

There are many counts of this clonotype. This rearrangement joins TRBV5-1 to TRBJ1-4; the D gene is possibly TRBD1 (5 bases). This CDR3 has 16 residues. Germline loops: CDR1 SGHRS, CDR2 YFSETQ. V was shortened by 3 bases and J by 7 bases, with 19 bases between the two germline ends. The CDR3 DNA follows: TGCGCCAGCAGCTCTAACACAGGCGTCGGAATTGAAAAACTGTTTTTT. Protein product: CASSSNTGVGIEKLFF.

This clonotype occurred many times. The rearrangement joins TRBV18 to TRBJ2-1; no firm D call. Germline CDR1 is KGHSH and CDR2 is LQKENI. Trimming removed 2 bases from V and 12 bases from J, with 11 bases in between. CDR3 size: 12 residues. The CDR3 DNA is TGTGCCAGCTCACCAAACTTCTCAGGGCAGTTCTTC. Protein product: CASSPNFSGQFF.

This clonotype was detected many times. The rearrangement uses TRBV30 and TRBJ1-2, with unresolved D. The CDR3 loop spans 13 amino acids. From germline, CDR1 is GTSNPN and CDR2 SVGIG (reference sequence). The ends were cut back, 0 bases at V and 8 bases at J, with 13 bases in the middle. CDR3 amino acids: CAWSVGGFRGYTF. The CDR3 nucleotides read TGTGCCTGGAGTGTAGGCGGATTTAGAGGCTACACCTTC. Drawing the rest from reference TRBV30 and TRBJ1-2, the complete variable domain is SQTIHQWPATLVQPVGSPLSLECTVEGTSNPNLYWYRQAAGRGLQLLFYSVGIGQISSEVPQNLSASRPQDRQFILSSKKLLLSDSGFYLCAWSVGGFRGYTFGSGTRLTVV.

V is TRBV5-4 and J is TRBJ2-4; 8 nucleotides align to TRBD2. After removal of 1 base from V and 0 bases from J, the junction contained 9 bases not matched to a gene. This CDR3 region has 18 residues. Germline CDR1 reads SGHNT; CDR2 reads YYREEE (reference sequence). Here the CDR3 DNA reads TGTGCCAGCAGCTTGAATAGCGGGGATCATCTAGCCAAAAACATTCAGTACTTC. Translation gives CASSLNSGDHLAKNIQYF.

The chain employs TRBV4-1 and TRBJ2-5; possibly TRBD2 for D (7 bases). The V and J ends lost 2 bases and 2 bases respectively, with 12 bases between them. The CDR3 loop spans 15 amino acids. Germline CDR1 and CDR2: MGHRA and YSYEKL. CDR3 sequence: CASSQWGGRQETQYF. As DNA, the CDR3 is TGCGCCAGCAGCCAATGGGGGGGGCGTCAAGAGACCCAGTACTTC.

This clonotype was recorded many times. The genes are TRBV7-6 and TRBJ2-1; D possibly uses TRBD1 or TRBD2 (5 bases each). This CDR3 has 15 residues. Germline assignment: CDR1 SGHVS and CDR2 FNYEAQ. Trimming took off 5 bases at V and 8 bases at J, with 19 bases between the two ends. As DNA, the CDR3 is TGTGCCAGCAGCCCCGGGGCCCACGTCGTAGATGAGCAGTTCTTC. Amino acids: CASSPGAHVVDEQFF.

The table lists this clonotype with many counts. The gene calls are TRBV7-8 and TRBJ2-5, with D hard to call. Trimming cost V 1 base and J 2 bases, with 5 bases left between them. Germline values: CDR1 SGHVS, CDR2 FQNEAQ. The CDR3 is made up of 13 amino acids. Here the CDR3 reads CASSLVAQETQYF. CDR3 in DNA: TGTGCCAGCAGCTTAGTAGCACAAGAGACCCAGTACTTC. The whole variable domain, filled in from reference TRBV7-8 and TRBJ2-5, reads GAGVSQSPRYKVAKRGQDVALRCDPISGHVSLFWYQQALGQGPEFLTYFQNEAQLDKSGLPSDRFFAERPEGSVSTLKIQRTQQEDSAVYLCASSLVAQETQYFGPGTRLLVL.